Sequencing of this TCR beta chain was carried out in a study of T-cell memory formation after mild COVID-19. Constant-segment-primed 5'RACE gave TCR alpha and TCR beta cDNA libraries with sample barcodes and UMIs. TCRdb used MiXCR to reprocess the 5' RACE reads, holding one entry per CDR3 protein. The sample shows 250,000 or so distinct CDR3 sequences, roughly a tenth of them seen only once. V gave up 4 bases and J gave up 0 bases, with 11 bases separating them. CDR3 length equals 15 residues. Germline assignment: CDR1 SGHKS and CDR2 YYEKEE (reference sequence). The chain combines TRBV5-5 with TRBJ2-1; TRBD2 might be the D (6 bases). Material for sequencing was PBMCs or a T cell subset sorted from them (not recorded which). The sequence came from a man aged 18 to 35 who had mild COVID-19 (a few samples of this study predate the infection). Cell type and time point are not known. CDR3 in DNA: TGTGCCAGCAGCCTACAGACTAGCTCCTACAATGAGCAGTTCTTC. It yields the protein CASSLQTSSYNEQFF.